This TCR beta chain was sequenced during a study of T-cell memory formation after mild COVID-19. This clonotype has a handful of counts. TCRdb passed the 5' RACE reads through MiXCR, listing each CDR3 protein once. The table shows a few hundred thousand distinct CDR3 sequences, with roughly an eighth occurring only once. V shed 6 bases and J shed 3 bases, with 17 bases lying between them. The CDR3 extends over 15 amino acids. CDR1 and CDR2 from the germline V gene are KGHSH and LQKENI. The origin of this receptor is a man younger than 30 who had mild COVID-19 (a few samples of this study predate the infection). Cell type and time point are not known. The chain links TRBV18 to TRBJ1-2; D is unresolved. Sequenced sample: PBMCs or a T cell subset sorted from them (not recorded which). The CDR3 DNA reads TGTGCCAGCTCTCCCGGAAATCTGGGCTACTATGGCTACACCTTC. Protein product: CASSPGNLGYYGYTF.